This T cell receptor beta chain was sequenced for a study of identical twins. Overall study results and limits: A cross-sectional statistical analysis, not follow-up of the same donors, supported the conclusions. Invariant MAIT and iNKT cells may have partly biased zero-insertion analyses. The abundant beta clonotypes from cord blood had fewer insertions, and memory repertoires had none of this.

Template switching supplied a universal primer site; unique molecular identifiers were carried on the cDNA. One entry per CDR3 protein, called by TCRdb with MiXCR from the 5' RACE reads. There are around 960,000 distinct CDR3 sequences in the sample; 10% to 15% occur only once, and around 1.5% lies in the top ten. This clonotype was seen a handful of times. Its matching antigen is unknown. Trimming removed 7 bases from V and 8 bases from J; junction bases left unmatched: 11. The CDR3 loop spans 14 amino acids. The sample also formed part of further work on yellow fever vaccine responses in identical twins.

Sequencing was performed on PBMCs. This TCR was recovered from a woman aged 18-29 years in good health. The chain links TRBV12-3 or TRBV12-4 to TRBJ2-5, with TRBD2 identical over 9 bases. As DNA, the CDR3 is TGTGCCAGCACCCATGCGGGACTAGCAGCCACCCAGTACTTC. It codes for CASTHAGLAATQYF.